The T cell receptor (beta chain) described here comes from a study of control samples from healthy donors and cancer patients. The protocol was immunoSEQ multiplex PCR, while the TCRdb copy is restricted to in-frame clones and leaves out a portion. The sample lists some 97,000 clones, roughly nine tenths seen once, with 15% to 20% in the top ten. Germline loops: CDR1 SGHNT, CDR2 YYREEE (reference sequence). Trimming pared 1 base from V and 4 bases from J, leaving 11 bases between. The CDR3 loop spans 14 amino acids. The sequenced sample was blood. The source is a woman between 50 and 59 years old in good health. The V gene is TRBV5-4, the J gene TRBJ1-2; no clear D. DNA of the CDR3: TGTGCCAGCAGCTTGATAGCGCCAACCTATGGCTACACCTTC. Amino acid sequence: CASSLIAPTYGYTF.